One and the same sample provided the 21 T cell receptor beta chains below, sequenced in a study of radiation and T cells in renal cell carcinoma. Clones were read by immunoSEQ multiplex PCR, and TCRdb kept only the in-frame ones, dropping some. The sample consists of roughly 120,000 clones, approximately 75% of them appearing once. Sample time point: blood 2 weeks post-SBRT. Stated treatment: 15 Gy SBRT to primary tumor, nephrectomy 4 weeks later. Sequenced here: blood, sampled from a patient whose treatment included radiotherapy and nephrectomy. These receptors were taken from a woman in her sixties or seventies with renal cell carcinoma.

In its sample, this clone was seen once. V is TRBV27 and J is TRBJ2-1, with 10 nucleotides matching TRBD1. Germline CDR1 MNHEY, CDR2 SMNVEV (reference sequence). The trim removed 6 bases at V and 7 bases at J, leaving 15 bases unmatched. The CDR3 is 17 amino acids. The DNA of the CDR3 is TGTGCCAGCAGCCGCAGGTGGGACAGGGGATTTACAAATGAGCAGTTCTTC. Its translation is CASSRRWDRGFTNEQFF.

The rearrangement links TRBV6-1 to TRBJ2-7, with D hard to call. Germline CDR1 reads MNHNS; CDR2 reads SASEGT. V was shortened by 3 bases and J by 2 bases, with 8 bases between the two germline ends. This CDR3 comprises 13 residues. The CDR3 DNA follows: TGTGCCAGCAGTGATCAGCACACCTACGAGCAGTACTTC. It codes for CASSDQHTYEQYF.

V gene TRBV19 combines with J gene TRBJ1-5; TRBD1 might be the D (5 bases). Germline V CDR1 and CDR2: LNHDA, SQIVND (reference sequence). V was cut by 9 bases and J by 3 bases, with 18 bases left in between. This CDR3 region has 15 residues. CDR3 bases: TGTGCCAGCATTCAACGTGGGGGTTACAATCAGCCCCAGCATTTT. Protein product: CASIQRGGYNQPQHF. Together with reference TRBV19 and TRBJ1-5, the CDR3 gives the full variable domain: DGGITQSPKYLFRKEGQNVTLSCEQNLNHDAMYWYRQDPGQGLRLIYYSQIVNDFQKGDIAEGYSVSREKKESFPLTVTSAQKNPTAFYLCASIQRGGYNQPQHFGDGTRLSIL.

The chain recombines TRBV4-2 with TRBJ1-2; 7 bases map to TRBD1. The length of the CDR3 is 14 residues. Germline V lookup: CDR1 LGHNA, CDR2 YNFKEQ. V trimming: 2 bases; J trimming: 6 bases; junction bases outside the gene matches: 6. The DNA for the CDR3 is TGTGCCAGCAGCCAAAATGATAGGGGGCATGGCTACACCTTC. Its translation: CASSQNDRGHGYTF.

This sequence joins TRBV7-2 and TRBJ2-3; 7 bases match TRBD2. CDR1 and CDR2 from the germline V gene are SGHTA and FQGNSA. The junction had 12 bases not matched to a gene; V was cut back by 5 bases and J by 10 bases. The CDR3 is made up of 14 amino acids. The CDR3 here is CASSPNGRSSSQYF. The CDR3 DNA reads TGTGCCAGCAGCCCCAACGGGAGGAGTTCTTCGCAGTATTTT.

The chain has TRBV7-2 and TRBJ2-1; D is unclear. Germline assignment: CDR1 SGHTA and CDR2 FQGNSA. The CDR3 length is 14 residues. V shed 2 bases and J shed 3 bases, with 8 bases lying between them. The DNA of the CDR3 is TGTGCCAGCAGCTTACAAAGTGGCTACAATGAGCAGTTCTTC. Its protein is CASSLQSGYNEQFF.

CDR3 coding DNA: TGTGCTAGTGGTTTGGGACCGAACACTGAAGCTTTCTTT. Amino acids: CASGLGPNTEAFF. The rearrangement joins TRBV12-5 to TRBJ1-1; D uncertain. The germline gives CDR1 LGHNT, CDR2 FRNRAP. The CDR3 totals 13 residues. Trimming shortened V by 1 base and J by 1 base, and 4 bases separated the two germline ends.

The count of this clone is one. The chain couples TRBV7-9 to TRBJ2-3, with D perhaps TRBD1 (5 bases). Trimming stripped 5 bases from V and 2 bases from J, with 11 bases between. This CDR3 has 14 residues. The germline gives CDR1 SEHNR, CDR2 FQNEAQ (reference sequence). This chain's CDR3 is CASSIGAYTDTQYF. CDR3 DNA sequence: TGTGCCAGCAGCATAGGGGCCTACACAGATACGCAGTATTTT.

The rearrangement uses TRBV2 and TRBJ1-4, with TRBD1 identical over 8 bases. This CDR3 is 19 amino acids long. The V segment lost 6 bases and the J segment 0 bases; nucleotides outside the gene matches: 15. Germline lookup yields CDR1 SNHLY and CDR2 FYNNEI. The CDR3 reads CASSPPRDRIVATNEKLFF. As DNA, the CDR3 is TGTGCCAGCAGCCCCCCCCGGGACAGGATTGTTGCAACTAATGAAAAACTGTTTTTT. Complete variable domain (other parts from reference TRBV2 and TRBJ1-4): EPEVTQTPSHQVTQMGQEVILRCVPISNHLYFYWYRQILGQKVEFLVSFYNNEISEKSEIFDDQFSVERPDGSNFTLKIRSTKLEDSAMYFCASSPPRDRIVATNEKLFFGSGTQLSVL.

V and J are TRBV28 and TRBJ2-5; 12 nucleotides align to TRBD1. The J segment lost 6 bases and the V segment lost 7 bases, leaving 9 bases of the junction unmatched. The CDR3 loop spans 15 amino acids. Germline V lookup: CDR1 MDHEN, CDR2 SYDVKM. Written as DNA, the CDR3 is TGTGCCAGCAAGTACCGGGACAGGGGGCATCAGACCCAGTACTTC. It is translated as CASKYRDRGHQTQYF. The full variable domain, in which reference TRBV28 and TRBJ2-5 provide the parts outside the CDR3, is DVKVTQSSRYLVKRTGEKVFLECVQDMDHENMFWYRQDPGLGLRLIYFSYDVKMKEKGDIPEGYSVSREKKERFSLILESASTNQTSMYLCASKYRDRGHQTQYFGPGTRLLVL.

The chain carries TRBV28 and TRBJ2-7; 10 bases agree with TRBD1. Germline V CDR1 and CDR2: MDHEN, SYDVKM. The CDR3 consists of 15 residues. V lost 6 bases to trimming and J lost 4 bases; unmatched junction nucleotides: 9. The CDR3 reads CASRGRDRGVYEQYF. The CDR3 DNA reads as TGTGCCAGCAGGGGCCGGGACAGGGGAGTGTACGAGCAGTACTTC.

This clone was seen many times. This chain uses TRBV14 with TRBJ1-2; D is unclear. The CDR3 loop spans 16 amino acids. The germline V gene encodes CDR1 SGHDN and CDR2 FVKESK. V lost 4 bases and J lost 2, with 17 bases in between. CDR3 coding DNA: TGTGCCAGCAGCCCCGTATTAGGACGGTCCAACTATGGCTACACCTTC. Translated, it gives CASSPVLGRSNYGYTF.

This clone came up a few times. The J gene is TRBJ1-1, the V gene TRBV30; 9 positions agree with TRBD1. CDR1 is GTSNPN, CDR2 SVGIG, per germline (reference sequence). This CDR3 contains 15 residues. V shed 2 bases, J shed 0 bases, and the junction held 4 bases outside the gene matches. The chain's CDR3 is CAWSPGQGMNTEAFF. In nucleotides, the CDR3 is TGTGCCTGGAGTCCGGGACAGGGTATGAACACTGAAGCTTTCTTT.

This clone appeared a few times. The J gene is TRBJ2-1, the V gene TRBV2, with D perhaps TRBD1 (5 bases). Germline values: CDR1 SNHLY, CDR2 FYNNEI. With 7 bases removed from V and 0 bases from J, the gap between germline ends came to 7 bases. The CDR3 covers 13 residues. CDR3 amino acids: CASNQGSYNEQFF. The CDR3 bases are TGTGCCAGCAACCAGGGCTCCTACAATGAGCAGTTCTTC.

This clone was seen just once. V is TRBV6-5 and J is TRBJ1-1, with unresolved D. The ends were cut back, 6 bases at V and 4 bases at J, with 12 bases in the middle. Germline lookup yields CDR1 MNHEY and CDR2 SVGAGI. The CDR3 has 13 residues. The CDR3 loop is CASSYRAGTEAFF. As DNA, the CDR3 is TGTGCCAGCAGCTACCGGGCCGGCACTGAAGCTTTCTTT.

This chain joins TRBV7-8 and TRBJ1-5; D gene uncertain. The germline gives CDR1 SGHVS, CDR2 FQNEAQ. CDR3 size: 12 residues. V dropped 4 bases and J dropped 4 bases, with 5 bases sitting between them. The DNA of the CDR3 is TGTGCCAGCAGCTATCCGAATCAGCCCCAGCATTTT. Protein product: CASSYPNQPQHF.

This clone was observed a single time. In nucleotides, the CDR3 is TGTGCCAGTAGTATAGACGGGGGACGGGGAAACACCATATATTTT. Residues: CASSIDGGRGNTIYF. This chain links TRBV19 with TRBJ1-3; D perhaps matches TRBD1 (5 bases). V was trimmed by 0 bases and J by 4 bases, leaving 10 bases between them. Germline V CDR1 and CDR2: LNHDA, SQIVND (reference sequence). CDR3 length equals 15 residues.

DNA of the CDR3: TGTGCCAGCAGCGTAGCAGGCCGAAGCTCCTACAATGAGCAGTTCTTC. Residues: CASSVAGRSSYNEQFF. The chain employs TRBV9 and TRBJ2-1, with unresolved D. Germline V CDR1 and CDR2: SGDLS, YYNGEE. V was clipped by 0 bases and J by 0 bases, with 10 bases between them. This CDR3 is 16 amino acids long.

This clone has a handful of counts. The chain uses TRBV6-1 and TRBJ2-7; a possible D gene is TRBD1 (6 bases). Germline V gives CDR1 MNHNS, CDR2 SASEGT. The CDR3 runs to 15 residues. The V gene lost 7 bases and the J gene lost 4 bases, with 20 bases spanning the gap. The CDR3 DNA reads as TGTGCCAGCAATGGACAGCGTCCCCTTTTTTACGAGCAGTACTTC. Its translation is CASNGQRPLFYEQYF.

The genes are TRBV7-9 and TRBJ2-7, with 12 nucleotides matching TRBD1. V lost 5 bases to trimming and J lost 4 bases; unmatched junction nucleotides: 6. This CDR3 has 15 residues. Germline CDR1 and CDR2: SEHNR and FQNEAQ (reference sequence). CDR3 sequence: CASSDRDRGQYEQYF. The CDR3 DNA reads TGTGCCAGCAGCGACCGGGACAGGGGGCAGTACGAGCAGTACTTC.

CDR3 DNA sequence: TGCGCCAGCAGCTTGGCCTCAGGCCGAAATCAGCCCCAGCATTTT. Amino acid sequence: CASSLASGRNQPQHF. The chain couples TRBV5-1 to TRBJ1-5; D gene uncertain. The CDR3 spans 15 residues. Germline CDR1 reads SGHRS; CDR2 reads YFSETQ. Trimming stripped 0 bases from V and 4 bases from J, with 11 bases between. The full variable domain, completed using reference TRBV5-1 and TRBJ1-5, is KAGVTQTPRYLIKTRGQQVTLSCSPISGHRSVSWYQQTPGQGLQFLFEYFSETQRNKGNFPGRFSGRQFSNSRSEMNVSTLELGDSALYLCASSLASGRNQPQHFGDGTRLSIL.